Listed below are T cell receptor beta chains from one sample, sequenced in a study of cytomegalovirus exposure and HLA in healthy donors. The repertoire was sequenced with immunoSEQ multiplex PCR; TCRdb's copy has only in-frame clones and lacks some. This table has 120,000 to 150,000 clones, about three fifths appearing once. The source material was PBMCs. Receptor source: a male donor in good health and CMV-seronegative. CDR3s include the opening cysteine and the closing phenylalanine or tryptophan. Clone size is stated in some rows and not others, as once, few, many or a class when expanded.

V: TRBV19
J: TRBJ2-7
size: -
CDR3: CASSTTGGHF

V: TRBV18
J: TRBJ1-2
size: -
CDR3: CASSPPSGNSGYGYTF

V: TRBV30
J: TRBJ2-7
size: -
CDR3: CAWSKFFRGSYEQYF

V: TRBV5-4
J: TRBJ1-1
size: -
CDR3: CASSRGTGGGGTEAFF

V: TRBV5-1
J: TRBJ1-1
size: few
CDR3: CASKGVRNTEAFF

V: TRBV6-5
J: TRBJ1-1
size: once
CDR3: CASSYSGVADTEAFF

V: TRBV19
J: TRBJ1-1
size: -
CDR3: CASSPWAGGTEAFF

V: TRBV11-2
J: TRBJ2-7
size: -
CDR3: CASSQRTPYEQYF

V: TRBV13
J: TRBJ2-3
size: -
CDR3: CASSLRPGTSLDTQYF

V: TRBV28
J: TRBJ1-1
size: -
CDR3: CSSSRRVDRGVEAFF

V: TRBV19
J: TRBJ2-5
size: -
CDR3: CASSITSGGPYQETQYF

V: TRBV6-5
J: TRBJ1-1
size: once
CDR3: CASSYIRGTEAFF

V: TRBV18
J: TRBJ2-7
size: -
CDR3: CASSLDVGSHEQYF

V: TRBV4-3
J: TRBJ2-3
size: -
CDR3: CASSQVPSGADTDTQYF

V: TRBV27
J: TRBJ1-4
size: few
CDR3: CASSPTGWGGHEKLFF

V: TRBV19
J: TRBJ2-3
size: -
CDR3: CASSTGGTSTDTQYF

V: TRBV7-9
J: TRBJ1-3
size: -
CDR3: CASSLGGEAGNTIYF

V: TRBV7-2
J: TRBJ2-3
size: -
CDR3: CASTRSSGGPDTQYF

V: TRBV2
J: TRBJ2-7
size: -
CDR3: CASSEARQKQYF

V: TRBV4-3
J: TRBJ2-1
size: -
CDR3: CASSPLASPYNEQFF

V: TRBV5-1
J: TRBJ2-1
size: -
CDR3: CASSLSGGTGYNEQFF

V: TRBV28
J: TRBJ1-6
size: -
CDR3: CASSSLGEHRVSSPLHF

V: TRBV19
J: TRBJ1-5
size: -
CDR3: CASTLGQGYQPQHF

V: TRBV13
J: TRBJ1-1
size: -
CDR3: CASSEGGQGGTEAFF

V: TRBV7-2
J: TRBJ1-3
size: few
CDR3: CASSFYRVGNTIYF

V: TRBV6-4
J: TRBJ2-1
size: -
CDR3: CASSGTSGGANEQFF

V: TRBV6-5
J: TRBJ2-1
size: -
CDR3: CASSRQGLEQFF

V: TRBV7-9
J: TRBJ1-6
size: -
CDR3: CASSSLQGTGSPLHF

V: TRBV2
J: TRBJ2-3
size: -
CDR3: CASIGRERDTQYF

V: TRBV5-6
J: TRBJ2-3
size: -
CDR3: CASSLLGAENTDTQYF

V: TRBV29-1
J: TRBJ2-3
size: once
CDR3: CSVEGDSSTDTQYF

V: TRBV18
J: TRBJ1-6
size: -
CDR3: CASSPRGLQNSPLHF

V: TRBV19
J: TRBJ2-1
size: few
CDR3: CASSTAGLAGHEQFF

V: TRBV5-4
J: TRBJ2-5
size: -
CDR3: CASRFGGAETQYF

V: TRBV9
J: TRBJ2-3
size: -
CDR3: CASSPTRLAGGRTDTQYF

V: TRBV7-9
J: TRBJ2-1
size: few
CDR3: CASSLAGGPHNEQFF

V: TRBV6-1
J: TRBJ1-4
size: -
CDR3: CASSELSVTGTNEKLFF

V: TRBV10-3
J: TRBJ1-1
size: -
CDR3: CAIRAGQGGNTEAFF

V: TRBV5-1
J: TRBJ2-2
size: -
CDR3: CASSLQSGAYTGELFF

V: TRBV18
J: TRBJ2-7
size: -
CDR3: CASSPPGLADEQYF

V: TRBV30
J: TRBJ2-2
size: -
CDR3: CAWSTGLLTGELFF

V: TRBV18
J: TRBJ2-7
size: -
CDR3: CASSPQGESSYEQYF

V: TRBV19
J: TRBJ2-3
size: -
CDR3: CASRIAGDTQYF

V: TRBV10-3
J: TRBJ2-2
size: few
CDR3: CAISERLWGVTGELFF

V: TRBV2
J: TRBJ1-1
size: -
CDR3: CASRSTVNTEAFF

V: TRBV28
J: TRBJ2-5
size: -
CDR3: CASRGEAGGQETQYF

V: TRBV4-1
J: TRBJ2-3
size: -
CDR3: CASSGLAGSTDTQYF